These 28 T cell receptor beta chains came from one sample sequenced in a study of blood T cell repertoires in COVID-19. Clones were sequenced by immunoSEQ multiplex PCR, and TCRdb holds only the in-frame ones, with some missing. The sample carries some 73,000 clones, about 79% recorded once. Sequenced: peripheral blood. These receptors came from a woman aged 55-69 years with acute or convalescent COVID-19.

The gene calls are TRBV6-5 and TRBJ2-7; the D is unclear. V lost 2 bases and J 2 bases, leaving 7 bases between the germline ends. CDR1 and CDR2 (germline): MNHEY, SVGAGI. This CDR3 has 13 residues. CDR3 loop: CASSYQAPYEQYF. CDR3 in DNA: TGTGCCAGCAGTTACCAGGCCCCCTACGAGCAGTACTTC.

The chain carries TRBV11-2 and TRBJ1-4, with 7 positions matching TRBD1. From germline, CDR1 is SGHAT and CDR2 FQNNGV. With V trimmed by 1 base and J by 17 bases, 13 bases remained unmatched. The CDR3 has 14 residues. This CDR3 is CASSLGGGGGGHFF. The DNA for the CDR3 is TGTGCCAGCAGCTTAGGTGGGGGTGGAGGGGGCCATTTTTTT.

The chain recombines TRBV9 with TRBJ2-7; the D is unclear. Germline V lookup: CDR1 SGDLS, CDR2 YYNGEE. The CDR3 covers 14 residues. V was trimmed by 0 bases and J by 4 bases, leaving 11 bases between them. The CDR3 sequence: CASSVAQEGYEQYF. The DNA for the CDR3 is TGTGCCAGCAGCGTAGCCCAGGAAGGATACGAGCAGTACTTC.

The chain joins TRBV20-1 to TRBJ1-2, with 7 bases that match TRBD1. CDR3 size: 13 residues. Germline V gene sequence: CDR1 DFQATT, CDR2 SNEGSKA (reference sequence). Trimming cost V 3 bases and J 3 bases; bases outside gene matches: 4. The CDR3 sequence: CSASDRDYYGYTF. The CDR3 DNA follows: TGCAGTGCTAGTGACAGGGATTACTATGGCTACACCTTC.

The rearrangement uses TRBV2 and TRBJ1-5; 8 bases are shared with TRBD1. This CDR3 spans 16 amino acids. V lost 8 bases, J lost 0 bases, and 9 bases stayed unmatched. CDR1 and CDR2 (germline): SNHLY, FYNNEI. CDR3 in amino acids: CASSGQARYSNQPQHF. In DNA form, the CDR3 reads TGTGCCAGCTCGGGACAGGCGAGATATAGCAATCAGCCCCAGCATTTT.

The chain employs TRBV19 and TRBJ1-2, with D tentatively TRBD1 (5 bases). Germline CDR1 is LNHDA and CDR2 is SQIVND (reference sequence). Trimming removed 3 bases from V and 4 bases from J, with 12 bases in between. The CDR3 covers 14 residues. CDR3 bases: TGTGCCAGTAGTATGTACGGGGGGAGCTATGGCTACACCTTC. It codes for CASSMYGGSYGYTF.

The chain links TRBV6-5 to TRBJ1-1; 8 bases match TRBD1. The V gene's germline CDR1 is MNHEY and CDR2 SVGAGI. J lost 0 bases, V lost 6 bases, and 3 bases had no gene match. The CDR3 loop spans 14 amino acids. The CDR3 here is CASREGQVNTEAFF. CDR3 sequence (DNA): TGTGCCAGCAGGGAGGGACAGGTGAACACTGAAGCTTTCTTT.

The chain carries TRBV2 and TRBJ1-1; perhaps TRBD1 as D (6 bases). Trimming left V 7 bases short and J 4 bases short, with 10 bases between. Germline CDR1 reads SNHLY; CDR2 reads FYNNEI. This CDR3 has 12 residues. In DNA, the CDR3 is TGTGCCAGCACGACAGGAGGCACTGAAGCTTTCTTT. This translates into CASTTGGTEAFF.

V is TRBV11-3 and J is TRBJ2-1; 7 nucleotides agree with TRBD2. The CDR3 totals 16 residues. V was clipped by 4 bases and J by 0 bases; unmatched bases: 6. CDR1 is SGHNT and CDR2 is YENEEA in the germline V gene. As DNA, the CDR3 is TGTGCCAGCAGCTCCGGGGGGACGAGCTCCTACAATGAGCAGTTCTTC. It yields the protein CASSSGGTSSYNEQFF.

The chain recombines TRBV7-2 with TRBJ1-2; a possible D gene is TRBD1 (5 bases). V shed 4 bases and J shed 7 bases, with 13 bases lying between them. The CDR3 loop spans 13 amino acids. From germline, CDR1 is SGHTA and CDR2 FQGNSA. The CDR3 loop reads CASSSNQGGGYTF. Written as DNA, the CDR3 is TGTGCCAGCAGCTCAAATCAGGGTGGTGGCTACACCTTC.

On this clone: One end of the junction is discordant with germline, which a read error may explain. The chain carries TRBV12-3 or TRBV12-4 and TRBJ2-1, with TRBD2 matching 10 bases. This CDR3 is built from 13 residues. CDR3 protein: CASSLAGGDEQFF. In nucleotides, the CDR3 is TGTGCCAGCAGCTTAGCGGGAGGAGATGAGCAGTTCTTC.

J is TRBJ1-5 and V is TRBV3-1 (or the pseudogene TRBV3-2); D perhaps matches TRBD1 (6 bases). Germline assignment: CDR1 LGHDT and CDR2 YNNKEL (reference sequence). V gave up 0 bases and J gave up 5 bases, with 17 bases separating them. The CDR3 is 17 residues long. Written as DNA, the CDR3 is TGTGCCAGCAGCCAAGATCCAAGGGGGGGCCGGGATCAGCCCCAGCATTTT. Its protein product is CASSQDPRGGRDQPQHF.

This CDR3 reads CASRTVGTNEKLFF. CDR3 nucleotide sequence: TGTGCCAGCAGGACAGTAGGGACTAATGAAAAACTGTTTTTT. The rearrangement joins TRBV6-5 to TRBJ1-4; tentatively, D is TRBD1 (5 bases). Germline V gives CDR1 MNHEY, CDR2 SVGAGI. The CDR3 totals 14 residues. Trimming took off 6 bases at V and 2 bases at J, with 10 bases between the two ends.

This clone has only a few counts. As DNA, the CDR3 is TGTGCCAGCAGCTTAGATGGGACAGGGGACTACGAGCAGTACTTC. It is translated as CASSLDGTGDYEQYF. The chain couples TRBV7-6 to TRBJ2-7; 10 nucleotides match TRBD1. V shed 1 base, J shed 3 bases, and the junction held 3 bases outside the gene matches. Germline-derived CDR1 and CDR2 are SGHVS and FNYEAQ. The length of the CDR3 is 15 residues.

This clone was seen at least ten times. The V call is TRBV5-1, the J call TRBJ1-1; 7 bases align to TRBD1. Unmatched junction bases numbered 4, after V lost 1 base and J lost 4 bases. The CDR3 totals 14 residues. The germline gives CDR1 SGHRS, CDR2 YFSETQ. This CDR3 is CASSLKGGSTEAFF. Here the CDR3 DNA reads TGCGCCAGCAGCTTGAAAGGGGGCTCCACTGAAGCTTTCTTT.

This clone was counted a few times. V is TRBV5-1 and J is TRBJ2-3; D might be TRBD2 (6 bases). V was cut by 0 bases and J by 0 bases, with 11 bases left in between. The CDR3 runs to 16 residues. In germline, CDR1 is SGHRS, CDR2 YFSETQ. CDR3 DNA: TGCGCCAGCAGCTTGGAAGGCGGACTAAGCACAGATACGCAGTATTTT. Protein product: CASSLEGGLSTDTQYF.

The chain joins TRBV16 to TRBJ1-3, with D tentatively TRBD1 (6 bases). Deletions cut 4 bases from V and 4 bases from J, with 11 bases between. Germline V gene sequence: CDR1 KGHSY, CDR2 FQNENV. CDR3 size: 14 residues. In DNA, the CDR3 is TGTGCCAGCAGCCTGAGGGGGATAGGAAACACCATATATTTT. Encoded protein: CASSLRGIGNTIYF.

The J gene is TRBJ2-1, the V gene TRBV3-1 (or the pseudogene TRBV3-2); 11 bases are a match to TRBD2. Losses at the gene ends were 5 bases for V and 5 bases for J; bases not matched to a gene: 2. Germline CDR1 LGHDT, CDR2 YNNKEL (reference sequence). The CDR3 has 14 residues. The CDR3: CASSYSGGDNEQFF. The DNA for the CDR3 is TGTGCCAGCAGCTATAGCGGGGGGGACAATGAGCAGTTCTTC.

This clone was observed a few times. V is TRBV4-2 and J is TRBJ1-1; D call uncertain. Germline V gene lookup returns CDR1 LGHNA and CDR2 YNFKEQ. V lost 0 bases, J lost 6 bases, and 8 bases lay in between. The CDR3 is 13 amino acids. The CDR3 sequence is CASSQERLSEAFF. In DNA, the CDR3 is TGTGCCAGCAGCCAAGAGCGACTTTCTGAAGCTTTCTTT.

The chain links TRBV2 to TRBJ2-3, with D maybe TRBD2 (6 bases). Between the trimmed V and J ends, which lost 6 bases and 6 bases, there was a span of 13 bases. The CDR3 consists of 13 residues. Germline lookup yields CDR1 SNHLY and CDR2 FYNNEI. The CDR3 loop is CASRRDLSDTQYF. CDR3 coding DNA: TGTGCCAGCAGGCGGGACCTTTCGGATACGCAGTATTTT.

CDR3 amino acids: CASSLGRRVGNEQFF. Here the CDR3 DNA reads TGTGCCAGCAGCTTAGGAAGGAGGGTGGGGAATGAGCAGTTCTTC. The rearrangement uses TRBV7-3 and TRBJ2-1; D perhaps matches TRBD2 (6 bases). CDR1 is SGHTA, CDR2 FQGTGA, per germline. The CDR3 is 15 residues long. Trimming pared 2 bases from V and 7 bases from J, leaving 15 bases between.

V usage is TRBV29-1 and J usage is TRBJ2-3; perhaps TRBD1 as D (6 bases). The germline gives CDR1 SQVTM, CDR2 ANQGSEA. V lost 3 bases and J lost 6, with 16 bases in between. This CDR3 is 14 amino acids long. Here the CDR3 DNA reads TGCAGCGTTGATCTGGGGGCGCGCGGTGATACGCAGTATTTT. Protein product: CSVDLGARGDTQYF.

This chain connects TRBV29-1 to TRBJ1-1, with 8 nucleotides matching TRBD1. CDR1 is SQVTM, CDR2 ANQGSEA, per germline. The CDR3 runs to 13 residues. J lost 4 bases, V lost 4 bases, and 5 bases had no gene match. The CDR3 DNA reads as TGCAGCGTTGGCAGGGGGCAAGGCACTGAAGCTTTCTTT. Its translation is CSVGRGQGTEAFF.

This sequence joins TRBV28 and TRBJ1-2; 8 bases are a match to TRBD1. With 6 bases clipped from V and 8 bases from J, the junction kept 8 bases outside the gene matches. The germline CDR1 and CDR2 sequences are MDHEN and SYDVKM. CDR3 length: 13 amino acids. CDR3 nucleotide sequence: TGTGCCAGCAGGCAGGACAGGGCCCGAGGCTACACCTTC. Translated: CASRQDRARGYTF.

The chain joins TRBV11-2 to TRBJ2-3; D might be TRBD2 (6 bases). Germline V gene lookup returns CDR1 SGHAT and CDR2 FQNNGV. The CDR3 length is 15 residues. The V gene lost 5 bases and the J gene lost 3 bases, with 15 bases spanning the gap. The CDR3: CASSPSVRETDTQYF. The CDR3 DNA reads as TGTGCCAGCAGCCCTAGCGTGCGGGAAACAGATACGCAGTATTTT. Full variable domain (missing parts from reference TRBV11-2 and TRBJ2-3): EAGVAQSPRYKIIEKRQSVAFWCNPISGHATLYWYQQILGQGPKLLIQFQNNGVVDDSQLPKDRFSAERLKGVDSTLKIQPAKLEDSAVYLCASSPSVRETDTQYFGPGTRLTVL.

J is TRBJ2-1 and V is TRBV3-1 (or the pseudogene TRBV3-2), with 9 nucleotides matching TRBD2. Trimming removed 6 bases from V and 10 bases from J; junction bases left unmatched: 7. The V gene's germline CDR1 is LGHDT and CDR2 YNNKEL (reference sequence). The CDR3 is 13 residues long. The CDR3 sequence: CASRTLAGGEQFF. The CDR3, as DNA: TGTGCCAGCAGGACTCTGGCGGGGGGGGAGCAGTTCTTC.

The V call is TRBV7-2, the J call TRBJ1-2; TRBD1 is a possible D gene (6 bases). The CDR3 sequence is 15 residues long. V lost 6 bases and J lost 2, with 16 bases in between. The germline CDR1 and CDR2 sequences are SGHTA and FQGNSA. The CDR3 region has the DNA TGTGCCAGCAGACTCAGCGGGGGCCTAAACTATGGCTACACCTTC. Translating gives CASRLSGGLNYGYTF.

This chain uses TRBV5-8 with TRBJ2-1, with D perhaps matching TRBD2 (5 bases). V lost 4 bases, J lost 10 bases, and 15 bases lay in between. The CDR3 extends over 13 amino acids. The germline gives CDR1 SGHTS, CDR2 YDEGEE. The CDR3 here is CASSVRRDWEQFF. The CDR3 coding sequence is TGTGCCAGCAGCGTTCGTCGGGATTGGGAGCAGTTCTTC.